The clone carrying this TCR beta chain was seen only once. This entry belongs to a study of blood T cell repertoires in COVID-19. As for the study in general: The United States, Italy and Spain supplied acute and convalescent COVID-19 samples.

The repertoire was sequenced with immunoSEQ multiplex PCR; TCRdb's copy has only in-frame clones and lacks some. The repertoire holds 250,000 to 350,000 clones, with about 89% as singletons. Germline CDR1 and CDR2: MNHEY and SVGAGI. The V and J ends lost 4 bases and 3 bases, in that order; junction bases with no gene match: 6. This CDR3 is 14 amino acids long. The rearrangement joins TRBV6-5 to TRBJ2-7, with 7 bases fitting TRBD1. The source is a man aged 25 to 40 with acute or convalescent COVID-19. Specimen: peripheral blood. The CDR3 DNA reads TGTGCCAGCAGTTCGCAGACAGGGCTCTACGAGCAGTACTTC. This gives the protein CASSSQTGLYEQYF.